This is a list of T cell receptor beta chains from one sample in a study of control samples from healthy donors and cancer patients. The protocol was immunoSEQ multiplex PCR, while the TCRdb copy is restricted to in-frame clones and leaves out a portion. This table holds fewer than 300,000 clones, more than 65% found once. Sequencing was carried out using PBMCs. All receptors derive from a woman aged 55-70 years with lung cancer. Both conserved end residues are part of each CDR3. A D gene is named only where the DNA matches it firmly. Rows give clone size only sometimes, using once, few, many, or a class for an expanded clone.

D gene: TRBD2; clone size: .; J gene: TRBJ2-1; V gene: TRBV27; CDR3 protein: CASSLSGASSYNEQFF; CDR3 DNA: TGTGCCAGCAGTCTCAGCGGGGCTAGCTCCTACAATGAGCAGTTCTTC
D gene: .; clone size: .; J gene: TRBJ2-3; V gene: TRBV9; CDR3 protein: CASSALGPGDTQYF; CDR3 DNA: TGTGCCAGCAGCGCCCTAGGACCCGGGGATACGCAGTATTTT
D gene: .; clone size: .; J gene: TRBJ1-2; V gene: TRBV18; CDR3 protein: CASSQGRNYGYTF; CDR3 DNA: TGTGCCAGCTCACAAGGACGTAACTATGGCTACACCTTC
D gene: TRBD2; clone size: .; J gene: TRBJ2-3; V gene: TRBV11-3; CDR3 protein: CASSYGGSQEDTQYF; CDR3 DNA: TGTGCCAGCAGCTATGGCGGGAGTCAAGAAGATACGCAGTATTTT
D gene: .; clone size: .; J gene: TRBJ2-7; V gene: TRBV28; CDR3 protein: CASSSRAKGHF; CDR3 DNA: TGTGCCAGCAGTTCCCGGGCCAAAGGCCACTTC
D gene: TRBD2; clone size: .; J gene: TRBJ2-5; V gene: TRBV3-1/TRBV3-2; CDR3 protein: CASSQDGGGQETQYF; CDR3 DNA: TGTGCCAGCAGCCAAGATGGGGGGGGTCAAGAGACCCAGTACTTC
D gene: TRBD1; clone size: .; J gene: TRBJ1-1; V gene: TRBV7-8; CDR3 protein: CASSSDRATAFF; CDR3 DNA: TGTGCCAGCAGCTCAGACAGGGCGACAGCTTTCTTT
D gene: .; clone size: .; J gene: TRBJ1-4; V gene: TRBV7-9; CDR3 protein: CASRVNREANEKLFF; CDR3 DNA: TGTGCCAGCAGGGTAAACAGGGAGGCTAATGAAAAACTGTTTTTT
D gene: TRBD2; clone size: .; J gene: TRBJ2-1; V gene: TRBV7-9; CDR3 protein: CASSLTGRNEQFF; CDR3 DNA: TGTGCCAGCAGCCTCACCGGGAGGAATGAGCAGTTCTTC
D gene: .; clone size: .; J gene: TRBJ2-5; V gene: TRBV2; CDR3 protein: CASKFQETQYF; CDR3 DNA: TGTGCCAGCAAATTTCAAGAGACCCAGTACTTC
D gene: .; clone size: .; J gene: TRBJ1-1; V gene: TRBV6-6; CDR3 protein: CASGRTAPPEAFF; CDR3 DNA: TGTGCCAGCGGAAGGACAGCGCCCCCCGAAGCTTTCTTT
D gene: .; clone size: .; J gene: TRBJ2-7; V gene: TRBV11-2; CDR3 protein: CASSRPTVYYEQYF; CDR3 DNA: TGTGCCAGCAGCCGTCCGACAGTTTACTACGAGCAGTACTTC
D gene: .; clone size: .; J gene: TRBJ2-7; V gene: TRBV6-5; CDR3 protein: CASSYSTRGTEQYF; CDR3 DNA: TGTGCCAGCAGTTACTCCACGAGAGGGACCGAGCAGTACTTC
D gene: .; clone size: .; J gene: TRBJ2-7; V gene: TRBV2; CDR3 protein: CASSGNDEQYF; CDR3 DNA: TGTGCCAGCAGCGGGAACGACGAGCAGTACTTC
D gene: .; clone size: .; J gene: TRBJ1-1; V gene: TRBV19; CDR3 protein: CASSISGYSTEAFF; CDR3 DNA: TGTGCCAGTAGTATTTCAGGGTACAGCACTGAAGCTTTCTTT
D gene: .; clone size: .; J gene: TRBJ1-5; V gene: TRBV16; CDR3 protein: CASSQSGAWGFQPQHF; CDR3 DNA: TGTGCCAGCAGCCAATCGGGAGCGTGGGGTTTTCAGCCCCAGCATTTT
D gene: .; clone size: once; J gene: TRBJ1-1; V gene: TRBV10-3; CDR3 protein: CASKNPVTEAFF; CDR3 DNA: TGTGCCAGTAAGAATCCGGTCACTGAAGCTTTCTTT
D gene: .; clone size: few; J gene: TRBJ1-4; V gene: TRBV2; CDR3 protein: CASRRDLNNEKLFF; CDR3 DNA: TGTGCCAGTCGAAGGGACCTAAATAATGAAAAACTGTTTTTT
D gene: TRBD1; clone size: few; J gene: TRBJ2-1; V gene: TRBV7-6; CDR3 protein: CASSSTRGQNNEQFF; CDR3 DNA: TGTGCCAGCAGCTCAACTAGGGGGCAAAACAATGAGCAGTTCTTC
D gene: TRBD1; clone size: .; J gene: TRBJ2-2; V gene: TRBV7-7; CDR3 protein: CASSLSTGGTGELFF; CDR3 DNA: TGTGCTAGCAGCTTATCGACAGGGGGTACGGGGGAGCTGTTTTTT
D gene: TRBD2; clone size: .; J gene: TRBJ2-7; V gene: TRBV4-2; CDR3 protein: CASSHPAQVAGGPESYEQYF; CDR3 DNA: TGTGCCAGCAGCCACCCCGCCCAAGTAGCGGGAGGACCGGAGTCCTACGAGCAGTACTTC
D gene: TRBD2; clone size: .; J gene: TRBJ2-5; V gene: TRBV10-1; CDR3 protein: CASSEGLAGIETQYF; CDR3 DNA: TGCGCCAGCAGTGAGGGACTAGCTGGGATTGAGACCCAGTACTTC
D gene: TRBD2; clone size: once; J gene: TRBJ2-7; V gene: TRBV15; CDR3 protein: CATSRDIGIAGAHEQYF; CDR3 DNA: TGTGCCACCAGCAGAGATATCGGGATAGCGGGAGCACACGAGCAGTACTTC
D gene: .; clone size: .; J gene: TRBJ1-5; V gene: TRBV6-5; CDR3 protein: CASSSRGNQPQHF; CDR3 DNA: TGTGCCAGCAGCTCCCGCGGGAATCAGCCCCAGCATTTT
D gene: .; clone size: .; J gene: TRBJ1-3; V gene: TRBV2; CDR3 protein: CASSVGVSGNTIYF; CDR3 DNA: TGTGCCAGCAGTGTGGGAGTCTCTGGAAACACCATATATTTT
D gene: .; clone size: few; J gene: TRBJ2-2; V gene: TRBV2; CDR3 protein: CASSRRLGNTGELFF; CDR3 DNA: TGTGCCAGCAGCCGTCGACTAGGGAACACCGGGGAGCTGTTTTTT